The clone carrying this TCR beta chain occurred many times. Per the study methods: There were a median of around 96,000 TCRs per sample, with a range from about 23,224 to 690,600. TCRdb ran MiXCR on the RACE reads and lists one entry per CDR3 protein. What appears here as the V and J calls and clone size reflects TCRdb's work, not the paper's. Of over 300,000 distinct CDR3 sequences in the sample, 4.5% to 6% were seen once. Time point given: pre-sensitization, week 0. Treatment described: therapeutic diphenylcyclopropenone sensitization with weekly scalp DPC. V was cut by 0 bases and J by 7 bases, with 13 bases left in between. Looked up from germline, CDR1 is SEHNR and CDR2 is FQNEAQ (reference sequence). CDR3 length equals 16 residues. This specimen belongs to a study of human T cells and chemical hapten exposure.

The chain uses TRBV7-9 and TRBJ1-6; unclear D gene. The origin of this receptor is a woman aged 50 to 60 with alopecia areata. Some clones in this sample may be carry-over from other donors' samples. This material consisted of whole blood, taken in connection with sensitization to the hapten diphenylcyclopropenone (DPC). The CDR3 region is CASSLAKITANSPLHF. DNA for the CDR3: TGTGCCAGCAGCTTAGCGAAAATCACAGCCAATTCACCCCTCCACTTT.